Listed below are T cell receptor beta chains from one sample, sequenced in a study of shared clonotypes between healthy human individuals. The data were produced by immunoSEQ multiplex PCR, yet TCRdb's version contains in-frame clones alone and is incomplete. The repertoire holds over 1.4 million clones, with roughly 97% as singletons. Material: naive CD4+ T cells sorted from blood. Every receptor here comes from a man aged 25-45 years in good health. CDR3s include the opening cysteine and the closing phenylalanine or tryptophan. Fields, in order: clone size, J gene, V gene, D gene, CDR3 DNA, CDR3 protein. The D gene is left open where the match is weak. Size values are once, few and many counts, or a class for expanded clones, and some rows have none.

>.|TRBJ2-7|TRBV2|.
TGTGCCAGCGGGTCGGTGAGGGGGGTCTTATACGAGCAGTACTTC
CASGSVRGVLYEQYF
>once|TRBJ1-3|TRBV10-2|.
TGCGCCAGCAGTGTGACAGGCATCACGCTTGGAAACACCATATATTTT
CASSVTGITLGNTIYF
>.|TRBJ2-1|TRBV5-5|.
TGTGCCAGCAGCCCAATTGTAGGGGAGCAGTTCTTC
CASSPIVGEQFF
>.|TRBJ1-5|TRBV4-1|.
TGCGCCAGCAGCCAAGATCTAACAGGGCGCAATCAGCCCCAGCATTTT
CASSQDLTGRNQPQHF
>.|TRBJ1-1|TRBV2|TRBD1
TGTGCCAGCACGGGACAGGGGATCACTGAAGCTTTCTTT
CASTGQGITEAFF
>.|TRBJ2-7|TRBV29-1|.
TGCAGCGTTGGGGCCGGGACTTTCTACGAGCAGTACTTC
CSVGAGTFYEQYF
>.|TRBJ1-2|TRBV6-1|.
TGTGCCAGCAGTGAATATACAGGGCAGGGGTATGGCTACACCTTC
CASSEYTGQGYGYTF
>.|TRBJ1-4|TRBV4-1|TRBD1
TGCGCCAGCAGCCAAGAAGACAGGGGGTTGGTTGAAAAACTGTTTTTT
CASSQEDRGLVEKLFF
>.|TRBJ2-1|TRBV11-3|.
TGTGCCAGCAGCTTCCCTAGCGGAGGGGGAAGGGATGAGCAGTTCTTC
CASSFPSGGGRDEQFF
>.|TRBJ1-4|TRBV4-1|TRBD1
TGCGCCAGCAGCCTACCCGGGACAGGGGTAGAAAAACTGTTTTTT
CASSLPGTGVEKLFF
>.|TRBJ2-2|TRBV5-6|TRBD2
TGTGCCAGCTCCAGCGGGAGTATTCTGGCCGGGGAGCTGTTTTTT
CASSSGSILAGELFF
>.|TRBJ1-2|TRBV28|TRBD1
TGTGCCACAAACGGACAGGGAAGCCGAGGCTACACCTTC
CATNGQGSRGYTF
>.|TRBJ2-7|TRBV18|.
TGTGCCAGCTCACCACGCGGGACTCGGGAACACGAGCAGTACTTC
CASSPRGTREHEQYF
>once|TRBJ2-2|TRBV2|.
TGTGCCAGCAGTGAGGGGGTCAAAATCTCCGGGGAGCTGTTTTTT
CASSEGVKISGELFF
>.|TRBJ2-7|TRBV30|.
TGTGCCTGGAGTGCCCTCAACGAGCAGTACTTC
CAWSALNEQYF
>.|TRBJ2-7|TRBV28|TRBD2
TGTGCCAGCAGTCGGGGGGGCGGGAGCGCTCCCTCCTCCTACGAGCAGTACTTC
CASSRGGGSAPSSYEQYF
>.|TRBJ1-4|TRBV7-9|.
TGTGCCAGCAGCCCCCGCGGGGAAAAACTGTTTTTT
CASSPRGEKLFF
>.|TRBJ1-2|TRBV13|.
TGTGCCACGACAACACCCTATGGCTACACCTTC
CATTTPYGYTF
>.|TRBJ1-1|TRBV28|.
TGTGCCGCAGTGGGATCCGGGATGAACACTGAAGCTTTCTTT
CAAVGSGMNTEAFF
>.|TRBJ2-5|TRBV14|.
TGTGCCAGCAGCCAAGATATTAGGACCCAGTACTTC
CASSQDIRTQYF
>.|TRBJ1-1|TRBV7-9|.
TGTGCCAGCAGCTTACCCGGGTTGGACACTGAAGCTTTCTTT
CASSLPGLDTEAFF
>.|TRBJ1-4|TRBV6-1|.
TGTGCCAGCAGTCCCAGGGGAACTAATGAAAAACTGTTTTTT
CASSPRGTNEKLFF
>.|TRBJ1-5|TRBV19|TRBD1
TGTGCCAGTAGTATGGGGACAGGGGGCAATCAGCCCCAGCATTTT
CASSMGTGGNQPQHF
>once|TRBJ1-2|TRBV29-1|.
TGCAGCGCCGCCGGGTGGAGGACCGATGGCTACACCTTC
CSAAGWRTDGYTF